This TCR beta chain was recorded in a study of Ad26.COV2.S vaccination and SARS-CoV-2 variants. On the study more broadly: Recipients of Ad26.COV2.S got it intramuscularly, once or twice 56 days apart.

The CDR3 is 14 residues long. Trimming cost V 2 bases and J 7 bases, with 16 bases left between them. Germline values: CDR1 SGHRS, CDR2 YFSETQ. The sample's treatment: approximately 18 received Ad26.COV2.S at low or high dose, single or two shots; 5 received placebo; per-sample allocation not given. Repertoires come from day 63 after the first vaccine or placebo injection. Assay used: immunoSEQ multiplex PCR; TCRdb lists only in-frame clones, some missing. The table records 500,000 or so clones, roughly 89% of them present only once. The TCR was taken from a person between 18 and 60 years old who received the Ad26.COV2.S COVID-19 vaccine or a placebo. The chain couples TRBV5-1 to TRBJ2-7; D call uncertain. Sequenced material: peripheral blood, taken in a trial of Ad26.COV2.S vaccine versus placebo. The CDR3 loop is CASSLKGTASEQYF. CDR3 nucleotides: TGCGCCAGCAGCTTAAAGGGTACGGCGTCGGAGCAGTACTTC.